The following is a T cell receptor beta chain sequence with its context. Its antigen remains unidentified. The input lacks base qualities; no much larger clone sits a single base away. The data originate from a study of T cell changes during pregnancy in multiple sclerosis (dated by TCRdb to the late 2010s). In the study overall: The study examined how the T cell repertoire changed over the course of pregnancy in women with multiple sclerosis.

Library generation was performed with the immunoSEQ multiplex PCR assay. TCRdb stores this immuneACCESS table with in-frame sequences only. Part of the clones is absent; in the studies checked, under half of the shortfall reflects unresolved V genes, and no reason is known for the rest. Here the sample has 50,000 or so clones; around 92% occur a single time. Together, the top ten hold roughly 0.59% of the sample. CDR1 is given as MDHEN and CDR2 as SYDVKM, both from the germline V gene. The CDR3 covers 15 residues, taking in both the cysteine and the phenylalanine. CDR3 DNA is the only sequence kept; it has 45 bases, read in frame from the first base. V is trimmed back by 6 bases and J by 7 bases, and the junction contains 9 bases that no gene match accounts for.

The sequence joins TRBV28 to TRBJ2-2; TRBD2 lines up with 9 middle nucleotides. Material: CD4+ T cells from peripheral blood mononuclear cells, obtained after pregnancy. The clonotype originates from a female donor with multiple sclerosis, enrolled in a pregnancy study. CDR3 sequence: CASRVGSGSVGELFF. The DNA sequence is TGTGCCAGCAGGGTTGGTAGCGGGAGTGTCGGGGAGCTGTTTTTT.